Detailed here is one T cell receptor beta chain. All enrollees were roughly 18 to 89 years old and from under 25 US areas. These data are taken from a study of blood T cell repertoires in COVID-19. About the research overall: Nucleic acid was either cDNA or gDNA, and it came from T cells, B-cell-depleted T cells, or PBMCs.

Profiled with immunoSEQ multiplex PCR; TCRdb holds only in-frame clones, not every one. The sample has around 390,000 clones, about 87% seen once. The ends were cut back, 2 bases at V and 7 bases at J, with 8 bases in the middle. The CDR3 has 12 amino acids. Germline values: CDR1 SEHNR, CDR2 FQNEAQ (reference sequence). The sequenced sample was PBMCs or T cells enriched from blood (not recorded which). The sequence came from a woman between 50 and 59 years old who had recovered from COVID-19. This chain links TRBV7-9 with TRBJ1-1; D possibly corresponds to TRBD1 (6 bases). CDR3 in amino acids: CASSLRGFEAFF. The CDR3 nucleotides are TGTGCCAGCAGCTTAAGGGGGTTTGAAGCTTTCTTT.